Shown below are 2 T cell receptor beta chains from a single sample sequenced in a study of technical replicates of blood from a few donors. Clones were sequenced by immunoSEQ multiplex PCR, and TCRdb holds only the in-frame ones, with some missing. In the table there are 50,000 to 70,000 clones, 80% to 90% of which are singletons. Sequenced sample: PBMCs. Every receptor here comes from a human donor in good health. Some clones in this sample may be carry-over from other donors' samples.

J is TRBJ2-3 and V is TRBV9; no firm D call. Germline CDR1 SGDLS, CDR2 YYNGEE. The ends were cut back, 0 bases at V and 2 bases at J, with 7 bases in the middle. This CDR3 has 14 amino acids. This CDR3 reads CASSVAVNTDTQYF. CDR3 sequence (DNA): TGTGCCAGCAGCGTAGCGGTAAACACAGATACGCAGTATTTT.

This clone is a singleton in its sample. This chain joins TRBV7-3 and TRBJ2-5; 10 bases fit TRBD2. Germline lookup yields CDR1 SGHTA and CDR2 FQGTGA. V was pared by 5 bases and J by 5 bases, with 8 bases of the junction left unmatched. This CDR3 comprises 15 residues. This CDR3 reads CASSPVAGGRETQYF. In DNA form, the CDR3 reads TGTGCCAGCAGCCCCGTAGCGGGAGGTAGGGAGACCCAGTACTTC.